These T cell receptor beta chains were read from a single sample in a study of shared clonotypes between healthy human individuals. The protocol was immunoSEQ multiplex PCR, while the TCRdb copy is restricted to in-frame clones and leaves out a portion. The sample records 550,000 to 800,000 clones, 80% to 95% being singletons. Material for sequencing was memory CD8+ T cells from PBMCs. The receptor source for this set is a young man in good health. Some clones in this sample may be carry-over from other donors' samples. Each CDR3 is given with its conserved first and last residue. The D gene is left open where the match is weak. The size entry is marked missing in some rows and otherwise reads once, few, many or a size class.

CDR3 protein: CASSSGDGAGSYEQYF; CDR3 DNA: TGTGCCAGCAGCTCGGGTGACGGGGCAGGTTCCTACGAGCAGTACTTC; V gene: TRBV5-4; clone size: -; CDR3 length: 16; D gene: -; J gene: TRBJ2-7
CDR3 protein: CASSLVPGQGMNEQYF; CDR3 DNA: TGTGCCAGCAGCTTAGTCCCGGGACAGGGGATGAACGAGCAGTACTTC; V gene: TRBV7-8; clone size: -; CDR3 length: 16; D gene: TRBD1; J gene: TRBJ2-7
CDR3 protein: CASSYGTGPGELFF; CDR3 DNA: TGTGCCAGCAGTTACGGGACAGGGCCCGGGGAGCTGTTTTTT; V gene: TRBV6-5; clone size: -; CDR3 length: 14; D gene: TRBD1; J gene: TRBJ2-2
CDR3 protein: CASSEPRTGVAKNIQYF; CDR3 DNA: TGTGCCAGCAGTGAACCCAGGACAGGGGTAGCCAAAAACATTCAGTACTTC; V gene: TRBV6-1; clone size: -; CDR3 length: 17; D gene: TRBD1; J gene: TRBJ2-4
CDR3 protein: CASSPGRYGEDNEQFF; CDR3 DNA: TGTGCCAGCTCACCAGGGCGGTATGGGGAAGACAATGAGCAGTTCTTC; V gene: TRBV18; clone size: -; CDR3 length: 16; D gene: -; J gene: TRBJ2-1
CDR3 protein: CASSFLGLAGGDEQFF; CDR3 DNA: TGTGCCAGCAGCTTTCTCGGACTAGCGGGAGGGGATGAGCAGTTCTTC; V gene: TRBV28; clone size: -; CDR3 length: 16; D gene: TRBD2; J gene: TRBJ2-1
CDR3 protein: CASSLRVTGELFF; CDR3 DNA: TGTGCCAGCAGTTTAAGGGTCACCGGGGAGCTGTTTTTT; V gene: TRBV27; clone size: -; CDR3 length: 13; D gene: -; J gene: TRBJ2-2
CDR3 protein: CASSPTLEGNTEAFF; CDR3 DNA: TGTGCCAGCAGCCCGACTCTGGAGGGGAACACTGAAGCTTTCTTT; V gene: TRBV28; clone size: -; CDR3 length: 15; D gene: -; J gene: TRBJ1-1
CDR3 protein: CASSPIPLAADTQYF; CDR3 DNA: TGTGCCAGCAGCCCGATCCCTTTGGCAGCAGATACGCAGTATTTT; V gene: TRBV11-1; clone size: -; CDR3 length: 15; D gene: -; J gene: TRBJ2-3
CDR3 protein: CAWSPASGANVLTF; CDR3 DNA: TGTGCCTGGAGCCCCGCGTCTGGGGCCAACGTCCTGACTTTC; V gene: TRBV30; clone size: -; CDR3 length: 14; D gene: -; J gene: TRBJ2-6
CDR3 protein: CATTRGQNTEAFF; CDR3 DNA: TGTGCCACTACCAGGGGCCAGAACACTGAAGCTTTCTTT; V gene: TRBV19; clone size: -; CDR3 length: 13; D gene: -; J gene: TRBJ1-1
CDR3 protein: CASSQDWTVPGHGYTF; CDR3 DNA: TGCGCCAGCAGCCAAGACTGGACAGTCCCAGGGCATGGCTACACCTTC; V gene: TRBV4-3; clone size: -; CDR3 length: 16; D gene: -; J gene: TRBJ1-2
CDR3 protein: CASSVPARPGANVLTF; CDR3 DNA: TGTGCCAGCAGCGTGCCCGCAAGACCTGGGGCCAACGTCCTGACTTTC; V gene: TRBV7-2; clone size: -; CDR3 length: 16; D gene: -; J gene: TRBJ2-6
CDR3 protein: CASSGHRETNEKLFF; CDR3 DNA: TGTGCCAGCAGCGGTCACAGGGAAACTAATGAAAAACTGTTTTTT; V gene: TRBV7-9; clone size: -; CDR3 length: 15; D gene: -; J gene: TRBJ1-4
CDR3 protein: CASSLRPRNPRQPQHF; CDR3 DNA: TGTGCCAGTAGTCTCCGACCCAGGAACCCTCGACAGCCCCAGCATTTT; V gene: TRBV19; clone size: -; CDR3 length: 16; D gene: -; J gene: TRBJ1-5
CDR3 protein: CASSYGVATETQYF; CDR3 DNA: TGTGCCAGCAGTTACGGGGTAGCTACGGAGACCCAGTACTTC; V gene: TRBV6-5; clone size: -; CDR3 length: 14; D gene: -; J gene: TRBJ2-5
CDR3 protein: CASSQSGDEQYF; CDR3 DNA: TGTGCCAGCAGCCAATCGGGGGACGAGCAGTACTTC; V gene: TRBV16; clone size: once; CDR3 length: 12; D gene: -; J gene: TRBJ2-7
CDR3 protein: CASKDGGNTIYF; CDR3 DNA: TGTGCCTCAAAGGACGGAGGAAACACCATATATTTT; V gene: TRBV6-5; clone size: -; CDR3 length: 12; D gene: -; J gene: TRBJ1-3
CDR3 protein: CASSYASGTYNEQFF; CDR3 DNA: TGTGCCAGCAGTTATGCTAGCGGGACCTACAATGAGCAGTTCTTC; V gene: TRBV6-5; clone size: -; CDR3 length: 15; D gene: TRBD2; J gene: TRBJ2-1
CDR3 protein: CASSYSNSGEEDTQYF; CDR3 DNA: TGTGCCAGCAGTTACTCGAATTCTGGGGAAGAAGATACGCAGTATTTT; V gene: TRBV6-5; clone size: -; CDR3 length: 16; D gene: -; J gene: TRBJ2-3
CDR3 protein: CASSPWPAAVEEQYF; CDR3 DNA: TGCGCCAGCAGCCCATGGCCGGCCGCCGTGGAGGAGCAGTACTTC; V gene: TRBV5-1; clone size: -; CDR3 length: 15; D gene: -; J gene: TRBJ2-7
CDR3 protein: CASSQLHPGTGGPTNEKLFF; CDR3 DNA: TGCGCCAGCAGCCAGTTACATCCCGGGACAGGGGGCCCAACTAATGAAAAACTGTTTTTT; V gene: TRBV4-3; clone size: -; CDR3 length: 20; D gene: TRBD1; J gene: TRBJ1-4
CDR3 protein: CASSYEGGSYGYTF; CDR3 DNA: TGTGCCAGCAGCTACGAGGGGGGAAGCTATGGCTACACCTTC; V gene: TRBV13; clone size: -; CDR3 length: 14; D gene: -; J gene: TRBJ1-2
CDR3 protein: CASSQTRGELDTQYF; CDR3 DNA: TGTGCCAGCAGTCAAACGAGGGGGGAGCTCGATACGCAGTATTTT; V gene: TRBV28; clone size: once; CDR3 length: 15; D gene: -; J gene: TRBJ2-3